A single sample is the source of the 27 T cell receptor beta chains below, sequenced in a study of CD8+ T cells in alopecia areata. Documented treatment: oral pan-JAK inhibitor, 5-10 mg twice daily. Isolated RNA was reverse transcribed into cDNA used as the sequencing template. Libraries were prepared by immunoSEQ multiplex PCR; TCRdb keeps only in-frame clonotypes and omits some of them. The data contain about 180,000 clones, 40% to 65% of them singletons. The input for sequencing was CD8+ T cells sorted from blood, taken around week 54, from a patient treated with tofacitinib. Source of these receptors: a human donor with alopecia areata.

V usage is TRBV7-9 and J usage is TRBJ2-6; the match to TRBD2 covers 7 bases. The CDR3 is 17 amino acids. Germline CDR1 is SEHNR and CDR2 is FQNEAQ (reference sequence). V trimming: 1 base; J trimming: 0 bases; junction bases outside the gene matches: 3. The CDR3 is CASSLVSGRSGANVLTF. CDR3 bases: TGTGCCAGCAGCTTAGTTAGCGGGCGCTCTGGGGCCAACGTCCTGACTTTC.

The V and J genes are TRBV7-6 and TRBJ1-1; D gene unclear. V was clipped by 2 bases and J by 1 base, with 5 bases between them. Germline assignment: CDR1 SGHVS and CDR2 FNYEAQ. The CDR3 spans 13 residues. The CDR3 DNA follows: TGTGCCAGCAGCTTAAGGGAGAACACTGAAGCTTTCTTT. It is translated as CASSLRENTEAFF.

This rearrangement joins TRBV10-3 to TRBJ1-5; D is perhaps TRBD1 (6 bases). The germline V gene has CDR1 ENHRY and CDR2 SYGVKD. V was cut by 2 bases and J by 4 bases, with 9 bases left in between. CDR3 size: 14 residues. In DNA, the CDR3 is TGTGCCATCAGTGAGCCAGGGGCGAATCAGCCCCAGCATTTT. As protein: CAISEPGANQPQHF.

The V gene is TRBV25-1, the J gene TRBJ1-6; maybe TRBD1 (6 bases). The germline V gene has CDR1 MGHDK and CDR2 SYGVNS. Trimming left V 10 bases short and J 6 bases short, with 16 bases between. The CDR3 loop spans 14 amino acids. CDR3 in amino acids: CATTGHGLNSPLHF. In nucleotides, the CDR3 is TGTGCCACCACGGGACACGGCCTTAATTCACCCCTCCACTTT.

The rearrangement uses TRBV30 and TRBJ2-1, with D perhaps TRBD2 (5 bases). Germline V CDR1 and CDR2: GTSNPN, SVGIG (reference sequence). This CDR3 is built from 12 residues. Trimming stripped 2 bases from V and 9 bases from J, with 11 bases between. The CDR3 region is CAWSTSGREQFF. The CDR3 region has the DNA TGTGCCTGGAGTACCAGCGGCCGTGAGCAGTTCTTC.

This clone was seen more than once but under ten times. The chain combines TRBV11-2 with TRBJ2-4; D perhaps matches TRBD1 (5 bases). The V end was cut by 5 bases, the J end by 9 bases, with 17 bases between. Germline lookup yields CDR1 SGHAT and CDR2 FQNNGV. The CDR3 spans 14 residues. The CDR3 DNA reads TGTGCCAGCAGCCCGGCTCTGGACAATAGCATTCAGTACTTC. This translates into CASSPALDNSIQYF.

This clone was found once. The chain carries TRBV9 and TRBJ2-2; D gene ambiguous. Per the germline V gene, CDR1 is SGDLS and CDR2 is YYNGEE. The CDR3 is 13 residues long. With 4 bases removed from V and 4 bases from J, the gap between germline ends came to 8 bases. CDR3: CASSPWGTGELFF. As DNA, the CDR3 is TGTGCCAGCAGCCCGTGGGGCACCGGGGAGCTGTTTTTT.

V usage is TRBV14 and J usage is TRBJ1-5, with D unclear. The CDR3 length is 17 residues. V was clipped by 2 bases and J by 3 bases, with 17 bases between them. Germline V gives CDR1 SGHDN, CDR2 FVKESK. This chain's CDR3 is CASSQRHNNRPNQPQHF. In DNA form, the CDR3 reads TGTGCCAGCAGCCAACGCCACAACAATAGGCCCAATCAGCCCCAGCATTTT. Full variable domain (rest looked up from reference TRBV14 and TRBJ1-5): EAGVTQFPSHSVIEKGQTVTLRCDPISGHDNLYWYRRVMGKEIKFLLHFVKESKQDESGMPNNRFLAERTGGTYSTLKVQPAELEDSGVYFCASSQRHNNRPNQPQHFGDGTRLSIL.

The chain links TRBV4-1 to TRBJ1-2; TRBD1 agrees at 9 bases. V lost 2 bases to trimming and J lost 5 bases; unmatched junction nucleotides: 3. From germline, CDR1 is MGHRA and CDR2 YSYEKL. The CDR3 runs to 14 residues. The CDR3 nucleotides read TGCGCCAGCAGCCAACCGGACAGGGGTTATGGCTACACCTTC. Its protein product is CASSQPDRGYGYTF.

The gene calls are TRBV2 and TRBJ1-6; 8 nucleotides line up with TRBD1. CDR1 is SNHLY and CDR2 is FYNNEI in the germline V gene. Losses at the gene ends were 2 bases for V and 7 bases for J; bases not matched to a gene: 4. There are 15 residues in the CDR3. CDR3 protein: CASSEQGAQNSPLHF. CDR3 nucleotide sequence: TGTGCCAGCAGTGAACAGGGGGCGCAGAATTCACCCCTCCACTTT. Full variable domain (rest looked up from reference TRBV2 and TRBJ1-6): EPEVTQTPSHQVTQMGQEVILRCVPISNHLYFYWYRQILGQKVEFLVSFYNNEISEKSEIFDDQFSVERPDGSNFTLKIRSTKLEDSAMYFCASSEQGAQNSPLHFGNGTRLTVT.

The chain joins TRBV11-2 to TRBJ1-6; no clear D. Germline values: CDR1 SGHAT, CDR2 FQNNGV. The CDR3 has 12 residues. Between the trimmed V and J ends, which lost 5 bases and 6 bases, there was a span of 5 bases. CDR3 coding DNA: TGTGCCAGCAGCCCGGGTAATTCACCCCTCCACTTT. Translation: CASSPGNSPLHF.

The chain carries TRBV9 and TRBJ2-1; D is unresolved. Trimming took off 1 base at V and 1 base at J, with 9 bases between the two ends. This CDR3 has 15 residues. CDR1 SGDLS and CDR2 YYNGEE come from the germline V gene. The CDR3 sequence is CASSVYSGSYNEQFF. The DNA of the CDR3 is TGTGCCAGCAGCGTATATTCCGGTTCCTACAATGAGCAGTTCTTC.

The chain uses TRBV29-1 and TRBJ1-4; D is possibly TRBD1 (6 bases). CDR3 length: 12 residues. Germline V gene sequence: CDR1 SQVTM, CDR2 ANQGSEA. V was trimmed by 4 bases and J by 6 bases, leaving 9 bases between them. The CDR3 sequence: CSVAGDDEKLFF. The CDR3 DNA is TGCAGCGTTGCAGGGGATGATGAAAAACTGTTTTTT. Filled out from reference TRBV29-1 and TRBJ1-4, the complete variable domain reads SAVISQKPSRDICQRGTSLTIQCQVDSQVTMMFWYRQQPGQSLTLIATANQGSEATYESGFVIDKFPISRPNLTFSTLTVSNMSPEDSSIYLCSVAGDDEKLFFGSGTQLSVL.

The rearrangement links TRBV30 to TRBJ1-1; maybe TRBD1 (5 bases). Trimming took 4 bases from V and 12 from J, leaving 21 bases between them. This CDR3 has 13 residues. Germline CDR1 and CDR2: GTSNPN and SVGIG (reference sequence). The CDR3 sequence: CAWNLGVPRRTFF. Here the CDR3 DNA reads TGTGCCTGGAATCTAGGGGTACCCCGAAGAACTTTCTTT.

This clone was seen more than once but under ten times. The same CDR3 is also encoded by other DNA sequences in this sample. The V call is TRBV7-9, the J call TRBJ2-7, with D hard to call. The CDR3 is 12 residues long. V was clipped by 3 bases and J by 4 bases, with 7 bases between them. CDR1 and CDR2 from the germline V gene are SEHNR and FQNEAQ (reference sequence). The chain's CDR3 is CASSLGDYEQYF. The CDR3 bases are TGTGCCAGCAGCTTGGGCGATTACGAGCAGTACTTC.

The CDR3 nucleotides are TGCGCCAGCAGCCAAGATTCGAGGGAGCAAGAGACCCAGTACTTC. It translates to CASSQDSREQETQYF. The chain employs TRBV4-1 and TRBJ2-5, with D possibly TRBD2 on 5 matching bases. In germline, CDR1 is MGHRA, CDR2 YSYEKL. V dropped 0 bases and J dropped 2 bases, with 10 bases sitting between them. This CDR3 has 15 residues.

J is TRBJ1-1 and V is TRBV5-6; TRBD1 is a possible D gene (5 bases). V was shortened by 0 bases and J by 4 bases, with 10 bases between the two germline ends. The CDR3 covers 14 residues. The germline V gene encodes CDR1 SGHDT and CDR2 YYEEEE. In DNA, the CDR3 is TGTGCCAGCAGCTTGGGACAGTTAACCACTGAAGCTTTCTTT. Its protein is CASSLGQLTTEAFF.

V gene TRBV5-6 combines with J gene TRBJ2-7; D unresolved. Trimming removed 4 bases at V and 6 bases at J, with 11 bases between. The CDR3 spans 12 residues. Per germline, CDR1 SGHDT and CDR2 YYEEEE. This CDR3 reads CASSPGILEQYF. As DNA, the CDR3 is TGTGCCAGCAGCCCGGGCATTCTCGAGCAGTACTTC.

The chain has TRBV7-9 and TRBJ2-2; D might be TRBD2 (5 bases). The CDR3 has 14 amino acids. Trimming cost V 3 bases and J 5 bases, with 10 bases left between them. Germline V gives CDR1 SEHNR, CDR2 FQNEAQ (reference sequence). The DNA for the CDR3 is TGTGCCAGCAGCTTGGCCACGGGAACCGGGGAGCTGTTTTTT. Its protein product is CASSLATGTGELFF.

This clone showed up just a few times. The rearrangement joins TRBV19 to TRBJ2-3, with D unclear. This CDR3 comprises 15 residues. Germline lookup yields CDR1 LNHDA and CDR2 SQIVND (reference sequence). Trimming removed 3 bases from V and 5 bases from J, with 15 bases in between. CDR3 coding DNA: TGTGCCAGTAGTATCGGCGGAAGGCAAGGAGATACGCAGTATTTT. Translation gives CASSIGGRQGDTQYF.

This clone was seen a few times. The rearrangement joins TRBV27 to TRBJ1-5; D uncertain. This CDR3 contains 13 residues. In germline, CDR1 is MNHEY, CDR2 SMNVEV (reference sequence). V lost 0 bases, J lost 7 bases, and 7 bases lay in between. Written as DNA, the CDR3 is TGTGCCAGCAGTTTATCGTTTTACCAGCCCCAGCATTTT. Its translation: CASSLSFYQPQHF.

The CDR3 spells CASSFEDHTDIQYF. The CDR3 bases are TGTGCCAGCAGCTTTGAGGATCATACGGACATTCAGTACTTC. The chain employs TRBV7-8 and TRBJ2-4, with D unclear. Trimming cost V 3 bases and J 8 bases, with 14 bases left between them. This CDR3 region has 14 residues. CDR1 is SGHVS and CDR2 is FQNEAQ in the germline V gene. Based on the CDR3 plus reference TRBV7-8 and TRBJ2-4, the full variable domain is GAGVSQSPRYKVAKRGQDVALRCDPISGHVSLFWYQQALGQGPEFLTYFQNEAQLDKSGLPSDRFFAERPEGSVSTLKIQRTQQEDSAVYLCASSFEDHTDIQYFGAGTRLSVL.

The table lists this clone with a count of one. The chain uses TRBV6-1 and TRBJ2-1; D call uncertain. Germline loops: CDR1 MNHNS, CDR2 SASEGT. CDR3 length: 13 amino acids. The V gene lost 3 bases and the J gene lost 0 bases, with 3 bases spanning the gap. The CDR3 region is CASSEYSYNEQFF. For the CDR3, the DNA is TGTGCCAGCAGTGAGTACTCCTACAATGAGCAGTTCTTC.

CDR3 coding DNA: TGTGCTAGTGGCTTACAGGAGGCAGATACGCAGTATTTT. Translating gives CASGLQEADTQYF. The V and J genes are TRBV12-5 and TRBJ2-3; either TRBD1 or TRBD2 may supply D (5 bases each). This CDR3 spans 13 amino acids. The V gene lost 6 bases and the J gene lost 4 bases, with 11 bases spanning the gap. CDR1 is LGHNT and CDR2 is FRNRAP in the germline V gene.

The chain has TRBV11-2 and TRBJ2-7; 8 nucleotides align to TRBD1. V was clipped by 0 bases and J by 2 bases; unmatched bases: 0. CDR1 is SGHAT and CDR2 is FQNNGV in the germline V gene. The CDR3 sequence is 14 residues long. The CDR3 DNA reads TGTGCCAGCAGCTTAGACAGGGGGCCCTACGAGCAGTACTTC. It yields the protein CASSLDRGPYEQYF.

The rearrangement uses TRBV4-2 and TRBJ2-7; possibly TRBD1 for D (5 bases). This CDR3 region has 15 residues. CDR1 and CDR2 (germline): LGHNA, YNFKEQ. V dropped 2 bases and J dropped 2 bases, with 13 bases sitting between them. Here the CDR3 DNA reads TGTGCCAGCAGCCAATGGTCCCCAGGGCCCTACGAGCAGTACTTC. It specifies CASSQWSPGPYEQYF.

V gene TRBV4-2 combines with J gene TRBJ2-2, with D hard to call. The V and J ends lost 0 bases and 7 bases respectively, with 9 bases between them. The CDR3 runs 14 residues. Germline V CDR1 and CDR2: LGHNA, YNFKEQ. CDR3 amino acids: CASSQDGEVGELFF. CDR3 bases: TGTGCCAGCAGCCAAGACGGAGAGGTCGGGGAGCTGTTTTTT.